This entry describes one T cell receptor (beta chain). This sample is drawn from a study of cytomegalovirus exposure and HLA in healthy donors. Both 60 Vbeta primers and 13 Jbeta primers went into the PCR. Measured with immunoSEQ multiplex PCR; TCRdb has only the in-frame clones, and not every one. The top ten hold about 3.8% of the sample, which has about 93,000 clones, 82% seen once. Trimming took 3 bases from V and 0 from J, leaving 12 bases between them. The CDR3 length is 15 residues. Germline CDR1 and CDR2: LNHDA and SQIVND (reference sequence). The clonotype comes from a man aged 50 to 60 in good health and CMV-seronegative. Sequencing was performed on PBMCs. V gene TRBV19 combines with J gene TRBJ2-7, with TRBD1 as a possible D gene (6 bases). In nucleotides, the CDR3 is TGTGCCAGTAGTATTGGGGCAGGGGACTCCTACGAGCAGTACTTC. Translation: CASSIGAGDSYEQYF.